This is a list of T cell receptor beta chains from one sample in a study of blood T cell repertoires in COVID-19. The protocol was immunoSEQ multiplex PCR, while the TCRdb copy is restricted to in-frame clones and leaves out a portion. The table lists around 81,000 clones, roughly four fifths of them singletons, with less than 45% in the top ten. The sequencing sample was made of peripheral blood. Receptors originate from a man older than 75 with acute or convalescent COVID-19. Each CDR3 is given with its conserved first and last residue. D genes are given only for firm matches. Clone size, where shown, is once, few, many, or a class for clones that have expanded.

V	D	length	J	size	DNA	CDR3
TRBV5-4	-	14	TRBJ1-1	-	TGTGCCAGCAGCTCTAATACCGCTCCTGCTGAAGCTTTCTTT	CASSSNTAPAEAFF
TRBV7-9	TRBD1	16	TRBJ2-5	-	TGTGCCAGCAGCTTCCGGACAGGGGCGCACCAAGAGACCCAGTACTTC	CASSFRTGAHQETQYF
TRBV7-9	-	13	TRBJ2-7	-	TGTGCCAGCAGCCGTAGCGAGACCTACGAGCAGTACTTC	CASSRSETYEQYF
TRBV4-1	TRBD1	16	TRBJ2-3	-	TGCGCCAGCAGCCAAGAAGGGACAGGCGGCGCAGATACGCAGTATTTT	CASSQEGTGGADTQYF
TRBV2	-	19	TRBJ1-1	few	TGTGCCAGCAGTGGAGTCAAAAACCCCGGACAGAGGAGGAACACTGAAGCTTTCTTT	CASSGVKNPGQRRNTEAFF
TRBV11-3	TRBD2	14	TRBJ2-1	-	TGTGCCAGCTTAGCGGGAGTAGTATACAATGAGCAGTTCTTC	CASLAGVVYNEQFF
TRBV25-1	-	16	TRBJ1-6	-	TGTGCCAGCAGGATCGGAGACGCAAGTTATAATTCACCCCTCCACTTT	CASRIGDASYNSPLHF
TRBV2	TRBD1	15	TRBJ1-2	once	TGTGCCAGCAGTGACCGGGACAGCAACGTCTATGGCTACACCTTC	CASSDRDSNVYGYTF
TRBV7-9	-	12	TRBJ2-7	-	TGTGCCAGCAGCTTACAGGGTTACGAGCAGTACTTC	CASSLQGYEQYF
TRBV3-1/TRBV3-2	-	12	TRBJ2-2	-	TGTGCCAGCAGCCAAGACGTGGGGGAGCTGTTTTTT	CASSQDVGELFF
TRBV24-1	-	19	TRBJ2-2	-	TGTGCCACCGGAGGGTCCAGGGTATTCGGGTTCCCCAACACCGGGGAGCTGTTTTTT	CATGGSRVFGFPNTGELFF
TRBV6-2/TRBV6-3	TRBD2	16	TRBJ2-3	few	TGTGCCAGCAGTACCAGCCAGCGGGGGCCGGCAGATACGCAGTATTTT	CASSTSQRGPADTQYF
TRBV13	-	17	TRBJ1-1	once	TGTGCCAGCAGCCGAGGACATCCGCTAAGTGAGAACACTGAAGCTTTCTTT	CASSRGHPLSENTEAFF
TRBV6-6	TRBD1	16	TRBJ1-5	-	TGTGCCAGCAGGACGGAAAGACAGGGGGGTAGTCAGCCCCAGCATTTT	CASRTERQGGSQPQHF
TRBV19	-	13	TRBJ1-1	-	TGTGCCAGTAGTACTAGGGGGGGAACTGAAGCTTTCTTT	CASSTRGGTEAFF
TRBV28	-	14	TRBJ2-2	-	TGTGCCAGCAGTTTGCCCAGGGGAGACGGGGAGCTGTTTTTT	CASSLPRGDGELFF
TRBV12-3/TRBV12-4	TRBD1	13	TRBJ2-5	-	TGTGCCAGCAGTTTAACAGGGGCAGAGACCCAGTACTTC	CASSLTGAETQYF
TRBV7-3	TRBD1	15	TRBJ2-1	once	TGTGCCAGCAGCCCGGGACAGGTTGTGGCCAATGAGCAGTTCTTC	CASSPGQVVANEQFF
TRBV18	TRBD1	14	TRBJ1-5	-	TGTGCCAGCTCAGGGGACAGTAGGAATCAGCCCCAGCATTTT	CASSGDSRNQPQHF
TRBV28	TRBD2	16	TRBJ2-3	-	TGTGCCAGCAGTTCCCCTAGCGGGGGGACCACAGATACGCAGTATTTT	CASSSPSGGTTDTQYF
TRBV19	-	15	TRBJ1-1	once	TGTGCCAGTAGTATAGATGGGACACCCAACACTGAAGCTTTCTTT	CASSIDGTPNTEAFF
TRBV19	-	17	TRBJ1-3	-	TGTGCCAGTAGTTCAAGCGTAAGACAGGCATCTGGAAACACCATATATTTT	CASSSSVRQASGNTIYF
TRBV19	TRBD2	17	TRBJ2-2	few	TGTGCCAGTTTCTCAAGAGCGGGACTAGCGGGCACCGGGGAGCTGTTTTTT	CASFSRAGLAGTGELFF
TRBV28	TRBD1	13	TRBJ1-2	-	TGTGCCAGCAGGGGGGACAGGGGCTATGGCTACACCTTC	CASRGDRGYGYTF
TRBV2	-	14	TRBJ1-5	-	TGTGCCAGCAGTGGCAGGAGGGAATGGCAGCCCCAGCATTTT	CASSGRREWQPQHF
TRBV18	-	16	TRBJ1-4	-	TGTGCCAGCTCACCATTCCAGGGTACAACTAATGAAAAACTGTTTTTT	CASSPFQGTTNEKLFF
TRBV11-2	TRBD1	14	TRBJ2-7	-	TGTGCCAGCAGCTTACCCGGGACAGGCTACGAGCAGTACTTC	CASSLPGTGYEQYF
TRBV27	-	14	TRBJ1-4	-	TGTGCCAGCAGGGACAGCTCAACTAATGAAAAACTGTTTTTT	CASRDSSTNEKLFF
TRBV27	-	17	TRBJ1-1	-	TGTGCCAGCAGACCCAGGGGTACAGGGATCTCGAACACTGAAGCTTTCTTT	CASRPRGTGISNTEAFF
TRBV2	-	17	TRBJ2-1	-	TGTGCCAGCAGTGTCCGCACTAGCTCCCTGGAGGCGGGTGAGCAGTTCTTC	CASSVRTSSLEAGEQFF
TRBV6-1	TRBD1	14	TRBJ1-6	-	TGTGCCAGCAGTGAAATGTCAGGGGGTTCACCCCTCCACTTT	CASSEMSGGSPLHF
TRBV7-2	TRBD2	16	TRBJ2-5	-	TGTGCCAGCAGCGTCAGCGGGGGGATCTTACAAGAGACCCAGTACTTC	CASSVSGGILQETQYF
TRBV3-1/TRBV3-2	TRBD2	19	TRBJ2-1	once	TGTGCCAGCAGCCAAGACAATCCTCTGGCGGGGGGGTTTAGGAATGAGCAGTTCTTC	CASSQDNPLAGGFRNEQFF
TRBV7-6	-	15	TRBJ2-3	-	TGTGCCAGCAGCTTAAACTGGGGAGTCACAGATACGCAGTATTTT	CASSLNWGVTDTQYF
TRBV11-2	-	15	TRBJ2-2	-	TGTGCCAGCAGCTATGTGACAGGTGCCGCCGGGGAGCTGTTTTTT	CASSYVTGAAGELFF
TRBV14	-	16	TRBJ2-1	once	TGTGCCAGCAGCCAAGCCCGACAGGCCCAACACAATGAGCAGTTCTTC	CASSQARQAQHNEQFF
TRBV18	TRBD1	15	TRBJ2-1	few	TGTGCCAGCTCACAAGGACAGGGCTATTCGAGTGAGCAGTTCTTC	CASSQGQGYSSEQFF
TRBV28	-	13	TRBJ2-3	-	TGTGCCAGCAGTTGGCTAGCATCTGATACGCAGTATTTT	CASSWLASDTQYF
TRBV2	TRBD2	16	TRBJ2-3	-	TGTGCCAGCAGTGGGTCGACTAGCGGGGAAACAGATACGCAGTATTTT	CASSGSTSGETDTQYF
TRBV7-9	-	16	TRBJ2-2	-	TGTGCCAGCACCCAGGAGGGCCGAGAGAGCACCGGGGAGCTGTTTTTT	CASTQEGRESTGELFF
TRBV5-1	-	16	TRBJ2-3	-	TGCGCCAGCAGCCCCCCCCAGGGGATTATGGGAGATACGCAGTATTTT	CASSPPQGIMGDTQYF
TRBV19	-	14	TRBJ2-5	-	TGTGCCAGTAACAACAGGGCGACTCAAGAGACCCAGTACTTC	CASNNRATQETQYF
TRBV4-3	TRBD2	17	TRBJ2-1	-	TGCGCCAGCAGCCAAGAGGCCCTAGCGGGAGGTGCCCAGGAGCAGTTCTTC	CASSQEALAGGAQEQFF
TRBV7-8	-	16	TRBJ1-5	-	TGTGCCAGCAGCCGAGATACGGGTTCATTTAATCAGCCCCAGCATTTT	CASSRDTGSFNQPQHF
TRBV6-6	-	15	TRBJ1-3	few	TGTGCCAGCAGTGATGACAGGAACCCTGGAAACACCATATATTTT	CASSDDRNPGNTIYF
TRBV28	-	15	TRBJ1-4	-	TGTGCCAGCAGTTTTCCGGGAGGTGGTAATGAAAAACTGTTTTTT	CASSFPGGGNEKLFF
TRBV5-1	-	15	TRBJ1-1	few	TGCGCCAGCAGCCCGAATGGGCCCCCAGAAGAAGTAGCTTTCTTT	CASSPNGPPEEVAFF
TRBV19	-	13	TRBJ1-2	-	TGTGCCAGTAGTCCTGCAGGGGAACACGGCTACACCTTC	CASSPAGEHGYTF
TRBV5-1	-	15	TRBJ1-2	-	TGCGCCAGCAGCTTGGGGCCAGGACTAAACTATGGCTACACCTTC	CASSLGPGLNYGYTF
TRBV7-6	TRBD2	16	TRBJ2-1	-	TGTGCCAGCAGCTTAGGACTAGCGGGGGGGCTTTTTGAGCAGTTCTTC	CASSLGLAGGLFEQFF
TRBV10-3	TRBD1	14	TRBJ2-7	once	TGTGCCATCAGTGAGGGACAGGGAACCTACGAGCAGTACTTC	CAISEGQGTYEQYF
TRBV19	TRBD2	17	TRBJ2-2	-	TGTGCCAGTACAATTTATAGCGGGAGGGAAAGGGCCGGGGAGCTGTTTTTT	CASTIYSGRERAGELFF
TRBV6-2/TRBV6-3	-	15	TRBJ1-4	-	TGTGCCAGCAGTTACGACGGGGGTGTCAGCGAAAAACTGTTTTTT	CASSYDGGVSEKLFF
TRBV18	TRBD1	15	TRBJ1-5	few	TGTGCCAGCTCTCCCGGACAGGGAAGGAATCAGCCCCAGCATTTT	CASSPGQGRNQPQHF